These 17 T cell receptor beta chains were all obtained from the same sample, sequenced in a study of T-cell reconstitution after alpha-beta-depleted transplantation in children. This sample's TCRbeta library carried unique molecular identifier barcodes. TCRdb analysed the PCR reads with MiXCR anew, one entry per CDR3 protein. The sample lists about 540,000 distinct CDR3 sequences; around 16% were seen once. This specimen was PBMCs from the stem cell graft donor, taken from the stem cell graft. Receptors originate from a human donor who donated a stem cell graft to a child with acute lymphoblastic leukemia.

This clonotype was observed a few times. The rearrangement uses TRBV7-3 and TRBJ2-1; 10 nucleotides match TRBD1. Trimming at V came to 5 bases and at J to 3 bases, leaving 7 bases not matched to a gene. CDR1 is SGHTA, CDR2 FQGTGA, per germline. This CDR3 region has 16 residues. This CDR3 is CASSVPGQGIYNEQFF. Written as DNA, the CDR3 is TGTGCCAGCAGCGTACCGGGACAGGGGATCTACAATGAGCAGTTCTTC.

This clonotype showed up just a few times. The chain carries TRBV5-5 and TRBJ2-7; D tentatively reads TRBD1 or TRBD2 (5 bases each). Germline CDR1 reads SGHKS; CDR2 reads YYEKEE (reference sequence). CDR3 length equals 15 residues. V lost 6 bases to trimming and J lost 7 bases, with 23 bases between them. The CDR3: CASTPLLGTGQEQYF. In DNA form, the CDR3 reads TGTGCCAGCACCCCTTTACTTGGGACGGGGCAGGAGCAGTACTTC.

Written as DNA, the CDR3 is TGTGCCAGCAGCTTATATGGGCAGAAAAATGAAAAACTGTTTTTT. Its protein product is CASSLYGQKNEKLFF. This chain uses TRBV13 with TRBJ1-4; D unclear. V was cut by 2 bases and J by 5 bases, with 12 bases left in between. CDR3 size: 15 residues. CDR1 and CDR2 from the germline V gene are PRHDT and FYEKMQ (reference sequence).

The chain is built from TRBV27 and TRBJ2-1, with a weak D call TRBD1 (6 bases). Germline lookup yields CDR1 MNHEY and CDR2 SMNVEV (reference sequence). The CDR3 covers 14 residues. V shed 3 bases and J shed 5 bases, with 11 bases lying between them. The CDR3 sequence is CASSFQGTNNEQFF. CDR3 nucleotide sequence: TGTGCCAGCAGTTTTCAGGGGACAAACAATGAGCAGTTCTTC.

J is TRBJ2-1 and V is TRBV5-1; D call uncertain. The CDR3 runs 12 residues. Germline V gene data show CDR1 as SGHRS and CDR2 as YFSETQ. V shed 0 bases and J shed 9 bases, with 7 bases lying between them. The CDR3 DNA reads TGCGCCAGCAGCTTGGACCTCAGTGAGCAGTTCTTC. Encoded protein: CASSLDLSEQFF.

This clonotype was seen a few times. V is TRBV12-3 or TRBV12-4 and J is TRBJ2-7, with 9 bases matching TRBD2. This CDR3 spans 14 amino acids. Losses at the gene ends were 4 bases for V and 1 base for J; bases not matched to a gene: 2. The CDR3 loop reads CASSSSGVSYEQYF. CDR3 bases: TGTGCCAGCAGTTCTAGCGGGGTGTCCTACGAGCAGTACTTC.

The rearrangement joins TRBV29-1 to TRBJ2-1, with a tentative D call TRBD2 (6 bases). This CDR3 region has 14 residues. CDR1 and CDR2 from the germline V gene are SQVTM and ANQGSEA. V lost 8 bases and J lost 9, with 23 bases in between. This chain's CDR3 is CSTRREDSSFEQFF. The CDR3 nucleotides are TGCAGCACTCGAAGGGAGGATTCATCCTTTGAGCAGTTCTTC.

This clonotype has only a few counts. The chain combines TRBV30 with TRBJ1-2; 9 positions match TRBD1. This CDR3 region has 15 residues. The V segment lost 4 bases and the J segment 8 bases; nucleotides outside the gene matches: 14. The germline V gene has CDR1 GTSNPN and CDR2 SVGIG (reference sequence). CDR3 DNA: TGTGCCTGGATCGAGCCGGGACAGGGTTTGAGGGGCTACACCTTC. Residues: CAWIEPGQGLRGYTF.

The chain has TRBV7-9 and TRBJ2-1; TRBD1 might be the D (5 bases). CDR3 length equals 12 residues. V dropped 2 bases and J dropped 8 bases, with 7 bases sitting between them. Looked up from germline, CDR1 is SEHNR and CDR2 is FQNEAQ (reference sequence). The CDR3 loop reads CASSLQGHEQFF. In nucleotides, the CDR3 is TGTGCCAGCAGCTTACAGGGCCATGAGCAGTTCTTC.

This clonotype has more than one count but fewer than ten. V gene TRBV10-1 combines with J gene TRBJ1-1; D ambiguous. Trimming removed 0 bases at V and 1 base at J, with 12 bases between. Germline assignment: CDR1 WNHNN and CDR2 SYGVQD (reference sequence). This CDR3 has 16 residues. CDR3 nucleotide sequence: TGCGCCAGCAGTGAGTCGATTTCCAGGAGGAACACTGAAGCTTTCTTT. It yields the protein CASSESISRRNTEAFF.

In this sample, this clonotype turned up many times. The V gene is TRBV7-9, the J gene TRBJ1-2; TRBD1 agrees at 8 bases. Germline CDR1 and CDR2: SEHNR and FQNEAQ (reference sequence). V shed 4 bases, J shed 2 bases, and the junction held 3 bases outside the gene matches. CDR3 length: 14 amino acids. CDR3 coding DNA: TGTGCCAGCAGCTCAACAGGGGGGAACTATGGCTACACCTTC. Translating gives CASSSTGGNYGYTF.

V and J are TRBV24-1 and TRBJ1-4; D possibly corresponds to TRBD1 (5 bases). In germline, CDR1 is KGHDR, CDR2 SFDVKD. V lost 3 bases, J lost 8 bases, and 6 bases lay in between. The CDR3 loop spans 12 amino acids. This CDR3 reads CATSDPGEKLFF. For the CDR3, the DNA is TGTGCCACCAGTGATCCAGGGGAAAAACTGTTTTTT.

V is TRBV6-5 and J is TRBJ1-1; 9 bases are a match to TRBD1. V was pared by 2 bases and J by 4 bases, with 2 bases of the junction left unmatched. The CDR3 length is 14 residues. Germline-derived CDR1 and CDR2 are MNHEY and SVGAGI. This CDR3 is CASSYGGQGTEAFF. The CDR3, as DNA: TGTGCCAGCAGTTACGGGGGACAGGGCACTGAAGCTTTCTTT.

There are a few counts of this clonotype. Written as DNA, the CDR3 is TGCAGTGCTAGGCGACCGAGGGCACTAGCGGGAGTTTGGCAAGAGACCCAGTACTTC. Its translation is CSARRPRALAGVWQETQYF. The chain recombines TRBV20-1 with TRBJ2-5; TRBD2 matches at 11 bases. The germline V gene encodes CDR1 DFQATT and CDR2 SNEGSKA (reference sequence). The length of the CDR3 is 19 residues. V lost 3 bases, J lost 2 bases, and 17 bases stayed unmatched.

This clonotype came up a few times. The chain links TRBV27 to TRBJ2-5, with D possibly TRBD1 on 5 matching bases. CDR1 MNHEY and CDR2 SMNVEV come from the germline V gene (reference sequence). The CDR3 totals 14 residues. Trimming pared 3 bases from V and 4 bases from J, leaving 12 bases between. The CDR3 bases are TGTGCCAGCAGTTTCGGGTTAGGGGCAGAGACCCAGTACTTC. Its translation: CASSFGLGAETQYF.

This clonotype was counted ten times or more. This rearrangement joins TRBV7-2 to TRBJ2-1, with D perhaps matching TRBD1 (6 bases). Trimming stripped 0 bases from V and 1 base from J, with 13 bases between. Germline-derived CDR1 and CDR2 are SGHTA and FQGNSA. CDR3 length: 17 residues. The CDR3 here is CASSLAPNRVSYNEQFF. DNA of the CDR3: TGTGCCAGCAGCTTAGCGCCAAACAGGGTTTCCTACAATGAGCAGTTCTTC.

This clonotype was seen a handful of times. The V gene is TRBV19, the J gene TRBJ2-7; 8 bases align to TRBD1. Germline assignment: CDR1 LNHDA and CDR2 SQIVND (reference sequence). The V and J ends lost 3 bases and 2 bases, in that order; junction bases with no gene match: 3. The CDR3 has 14 amino acids. The CDR3 spells CASSIDRGTYEQYF. CDR3 nucleotide sequence: TGTGCCAGTAGTATTGACAGGGGAACCTACGAGCAGTACTTC. Full variable domain (rest looked up from reference TRBV19 and TRBJ2-7): DGGITQSPKYLFRKEGQNVTLSCEQNLNHDAMYWYRQDPGQGLRLIYYSQIVNDFQKGDIAEGYSVSREKKESFPLTVTSAQKNPTAFYLCASSIDRGTYEQYFGPGTRLTVT.